This T cell receptor beta chain was identified during a study of T cell clonality in common variable immunodeficiency. Overall study findings and caveats: Compared with healthy controls, CVID subjects showed increased TCRbeta clonality, mostly in about a third. Patient heterogeneity in the CVID cohort limited correlations between repertoire features and clinical complications. Compared with controls, CVID subjects had fewer shared TCRbeta clones.

This clone was found many times. The antigen remains unidentified. The CDR3 end lies 3 residues beyond the end of the read and is filled in from the germline J gene. Germline V gene data show CDR1 as SGHTA and CDR2 as FQGTGA. CDR3 length: 14 amino acids. V was clipped by 5 bases and J by 2 bases; unmatched bases: 4. Most patients and controls had Caucasian heritage. Data came from immunoSEQ multiplex PCR; TCRdb stores just in-frame clones and leaves some out. Altogether approximately 81,000 clones were found in the sample, and no singletons occur. The sequence was obtained from a person aged 18 to 75 in good health. The sequenced material came from peripheral blood mononuclear cells. The chain joins TRBV7-3 to TRBJ2-3, with 7 positions matching TRBD1. The CDR3 reads CASSPGTVTDTQYF. CDR3 DNA (partial): TGTGCCAGCAGCCCTGGGACAGTCACAGATACG.